This T cell receptor beta chain derives from a study of blood T cells in healthy people across ages. Unmatched junction bases numbered 7, after V lost 2 bases and J lost 0 bases. The CDR3 runs 17 residues. Germline CDR1 reads MDHEN; CDR2 reads SYDVKM. The second PCR ran roughly 7 to 12 cycles with a sample-barcoded 5' primer and J-beta primers. Via MiXCR, TCRdb re-called the 5' RACE reads, giving one row per CDR3 protein. The data hold roughly 900,000 distinct CDR3 sequences, with about 44% observed a single time. The chain has TRBV28 and TRBJ2-4; 7 nucleotides align to TRBD1. Material for sequencing was blood. This clonotype was sampled from a man aged 25 to 40 in good health. The CDR3 bases are TGTGCCAGCAGTTTAGGGACAGAGGTTTTAGCCAAAAACATTCAGTACTTC. Its protein is CASSLGTEVLAKNIQYF.